Presented here are 11 T cell receptor beta chains from one specimen sequenced in a study of regulatory T cells in long-lasting Graves disease. Time point specified: newly diagnosed GD, antithyroid drugs for less than 3 months. With RNA extracted from PBMCs as input, the TCR library was made. Arm-PCR with iRepertoire HTBI primers amplified the CDR3 regions for these TCR beta libraries. TCRdb called the multiplex PCR reads again in MiXCR, with one record for every CDR3 protein. The sample lists just over 600,000 distinct CDR3 sequences, about 16% seen once, with around a sixth in the top ten. These data also formed part of another study, on T cells in Graves' hyperthyroidism and ophthalmopathy.

Source: peripheral blood mononuclear cells (PBMCs), taken at new diagnosis, from a patient treated with antithyroid drugs. These receptor sequences come from a woman in her thirties with Graves disease.

This clonotype was observed a single time. A much larger clone lies a single base off, so this may be a read error. The V gene is TRBV15, the J gene TRBJ1-2; no firm D call. Germline-derived CDR1 and CDR2 are LNHNV and YYDKDF (reference sequence). V gave up 0 bases and J gave up 3 bases, with 11 bases separating them. This CDR3 spans 15 amino acids. This CDR3 reads CATSRDLLTDYGYTF. The CDR3 coding sequence is TGTGCCACCAGCAGAGATCTCTTGACTGACTATGGCTACACCTTC.

The chain employs TRBV29-1 and TRBJ2-7, with D perhaps matching TRBD2 (6 bases). Trimming left V 4 bases short and J 4 bases short, with 11 bases between. Germline V gene data show CDR1 as SQVTM and CDR2 as ANQGSEA. The CDR3 spans 12 residues. CDR3: CSVASETYEQYF. In DNA form, the CDR3 reads TGCAGCGTTGCTAGCGAGACATACGAGCAGTACTTC.

This clonotype was counted many times. The chain employs TRBV5-1 and TRBJ2-2; the D gene is possibly TRBD1 (6 bases). This CDR3 is built from 14 residues. V lost 4 bases, J lost 6 bases, and 13 bases lay in between. Looked up from germline, CDR1 is SGHRS and CDR2 is YFSETQ. Here the CDR3 DNA reads TGCGCCAGCAGCGGTATACAGGGTCCCGGGGAGCTGTTTTTT. This sequence encodes CASSGIQGPGELFF.

A word on this clonotype: A much larger clonotype is one base distant, so this may be a read error. The chain carries TRBV10-3 and TRBJ2-3; either TRBD1 or TRBD2 may fit D (7 bases each). Germline loops: CDR1 ENHRY, CDR2 SYGVKD. This CDR3 is built from 14 residues. V was clipped by 10 bases and J by 2 bases, with 16 bases between them. CDR3 coding DNA: TGTGCCACCCAACAGGGGAGGGACACAGATACGCAGTATTTT. Residues: CATQQGRDTDTQYF.

This clonotype was seen at least ten times. The genes are TRBV11-2 and TRBJ2-3; 11 nucleotides line up with TRBD2. Per the germline V gene, CDR1 is SGHAT and CDR2 is FQNNGV. There are 16 residues in the CDR3. V lost 3 bases to trimming and J lost 4 bases; unmatched junction nucleotides: 6. The CDR3 is CASSFPSGRKADTQYF. DNA of the CDR3: TGTGCCAGCAGCTTCCCTAGCGGGAGGAAGGCAGATACGCAGTATTTT.

This clonotype was detected only a few times. The chain carries TRBV7-3 and TRBJ2-3; no firm D call. The CDR3 has 14 residues. Between the trimmed V and J ends, which lost 0 bases and 6 bases, there was a span of 10 bases. CDR1 and CDR2 (germline): SGHTA, FQGTGA. DNA for the CDR3: TGTGCCAGCAGCTTAACTAGTCTGGCGGATACGCAGTATTTT. This codes for CASSLTSLADTQYF.

V gene TRBV4-1 combines with J gene TRBJ1-2; D gene uncertain. The CDR3 loop spans 13 amino acids. Trimming cost V 1 base and J 6 bases, with 9 bases left between them. Germline loops: CDR1 MGHRA, CDR2 YSYEKL. The CDR3 DNA follows: TGCGCCAGCAGCCAAGGGAACGCTGATGGCTACACCTTC. Protein product: CASSQGNADGYTF.

This clonotype came up many times. The chain joins TRBV28 to TRBJ1-5; possibly TRBD1 for D (5 bases). The germline CDR1 and CDR2 sequences are MDHEN and SYDVKM. V lost 4 bases and J 9 bases, leaving 16 bases between the germline ends. This CDR3 contains 14 residues. CDR3 loop: CASSSAQGVRPQHF. The CDR3 nucleotides read TGTGCCAGCAGTTCCGCTCAGGGAGTCCGGCCCCAGCATTTT. The full variable domain, rest sourced from reference TRBV28 and TRBJ1-5, is DVKVTQSSRYLVKRTGEKVFLECVQDMDHENMFWYRQDPGLGLRLIYFSYDVKMKEKGDIPEGYSVSREKKERFSLILESASTNQTSMYLCASSSAQGVRPQHFGDGTRLSIL.

This clonotype came up a few times. The chain uses TRBV6-2 or TRBV6-3 and TRBJ1-3; a possible D gene is TRBD1 (5 bases). Germline V lookup: CDR1 MNHEY, CDR2 SVGEGT. CDR3 length equals 16 residues. The germline V and J ends were trimmed by 0 bases and 1 base, with 10 bases remaining between them. CDR3 in DNA: TGTGCCAGCAGTTACTCGAGACAGTCGTCTGGAAACACCATATATTTT. It specifies CASSYSRQSSGNTIYF.

This clonotype has only a few counts. The junction differs from germline at one of its ends, possibly a read error. This chain joins TRBV3-1 and TRBJ1-1; no definite D call. The length of the CDR3 is 10 residues. The germline gives CDR1 LGHDT, CDR2 YNNKEL (reference sequence). The CDR3 is CASSQFRIVF. The CDR3 DNA reads as TGTGCCAGCAGCCAATTTAGGATAGTCTTT.

This chain connects TRBV6-2 or TRBV6-3 to TRBJ2-5, with 13 bases fitting TRBD2. Looked up from germline, CDR1 is MNHEY and CDR2 is SVGEGT. With 4 bases clipped from V and 3 bases from J, the junction kept 5 bases outside the gene matches. The CDR3 loop spans 16 amino acids. The CDR3 sequence is CASSSYGTSGKETQYF. In DNA form, the CDR3 reads TGTGCCAGCAGTTCATACGGGACTAGCGGGAAAGAGACCCAGTACTTC.